This passage covers 19 T cell receptor beta chains from one sample sequenced in a study of post-analysis software for immune sequencing data. Study results and limitations: TRBV5-6, TRBV5-1 and TRBV20-1 belonged to a set of roughly 5 TRBV segments that were more frequent in patients than controls.

For these TCRs, the target antigens are not known. Researchers reported that TCR beta cDNA libraries carried unique molecular identifiers. One entry per CDR3 protein, called by TCRdb with MiXCR from the PCR reads. The data contain 700,000 to 800,000 distinct CDR3 sequences, roughly 29% of them singletons. The sequenced sample consisted of blood. These receptors came from a girl aged 5 to 17 with multiple sclerosis.

The gene calls are TRBV20-1 and TRBJ2-3; 10 bases are a match to TRBD2. Trimming cost V 3 bases and J 3 bases; bases outside gene matches: 9. This CDR3 comprises 16 residues. Germline CDR1 DFQATT, CDR2 SNEGSKA (reference sequence). The CDR3 DNA reads TGCAGTGCTAGGGATTGGGCTAGCGGGAGAACAGATACGCAGTATTTT. Residues: CSARDWASGRTDTQYF.

The rearrangement uses TRBV12-3 or TRBV12-4 and TRBJ1-1; D ambiguous. V lost 0 bases and J lost 9, with 8 bases in between. This CDR3 comprises 12 residues. CDR3 nucleotides: TGTGCCAGCAGTTTAGCGCAGAGTAAAGCTTTCTTT. Translation gives CASSLAQSKAFF.

This clonotype has ten or more counts. V is TRBV5-5 and J is TRBJ2-7, with D possibly matching TRBD1 (5 bases). Trimming stripped 0 bases from V and 4 bases from J, with 14 bases between. Germline V gene lookup returns CDR1 SGHKS and CDR2 YYEKEE (reference sequence). This CDR3 region has 15 residues. This chain's CDR3 is CASSLVQGAQYEQYF. In nucleotides, the CDR3 is TGTGCCAGCAGCTTGGTTCAAGGGGCGCAGTACGAGCAGTACTTC.

In its sample, this clonotype was seen a few times. V is TRBV5-1 and J is TRBJ2-5, with D perhaps TRBD1 or TRBD2 (5 bases each). CDR1 and CDR2 (germline): SGHRS, YFSETQ. The CDR3 contains 14 residues. V was trimmed by 5 bases and J by 2 bases, leaving 13 bases between them. The CDR3 spells CASSSQEGQETQYF. Written as DNA, the CDR3 is TGCGCCAGCAGTTCCCAAGAGGGGCAAGAGACCCAGTACTTC.

This chain uses TRBV15 with TRBJ2-3; D perhaps matches TRBD1 (6 bases). Trimming cost V 9 bases and J 2 bases, with 15 bases left between them. In germline, CDR1 is LNHNV, CDR2 YYDKDF (reference sequence). The CDR3 is 14 residues long. CDR3 DNA sequence: TGTGCCACAAGTAGGGACACTTCCACAGATACGCAGTATTTT. It is translated as CATSRDTSTDTQYF.

This sequence joins TRBV5-1 and TRBJ2-5, with 7 bases aligning to TRBD2. Germline CDR1 SGHRS, CDR2 YFSETQ. The CDR3 consists of 14 residues. V shed 1 base and J 11 bases; nucleotides not matched to a gene: 11. The CDR3 DNA sequence: TGCGCCAGCAGCTTGTCCAGCGGGAATTTAGAGCAGTACTTC. This sequence encodes CASSLSSGNLEQYF.

A few counts support this clonotype. This chain joins TRBV7-9 and TRBJ1-2; D unclear. V gave up 1 base and J gave up 8 bases, with 14 bases separating them. CDR1 and CDR2 (germline): SEHNR, FQNEAQ (reference sequence). This CDR3 has 14 amino acids. This chain's CDR3 is CASSLGQVFGGYTF. CDR3 DNA: TGTGCCAGCAGCTTAGGCCAGGTCTTTGGCGGCTACACCTTC.

This chain uses TRBV3-1 with TRBJ2-1; 11 positions match TRBD2. The CDR3 runs 18 residues. V trimming: 5 bases; J trimming: 3 bases; junction bases outside the gene matches: 12. CDR1 LGHDT and CDR2 YNNKEL come from the germline V gene (reference sequence). The CDR3 is CASSSPASSGRRYNEQFF. The DNA for the CDR3 is TGTGCCAGCAGCTCGCCAGCCTCTAGCGGGAGGCGCTACAATGAGCAGTTCTTC.

The genes are TRBV28 and TRBJ2-1; unclear D gene. The DNA end is a closer match to TRBJ2-7, so the J assignment may be wrong. Germline CDR1 is MDHEN and CDR2 is SYDVKM. The CDR3 sequence is 16 residues long. The CDR3 nucleotides read TGTGCCAGCAGCCATGCTGGGCGTCTCACCCTCAATGAGCAGTACTTC. Encoded protein: CASSHAGRLTLNEQYF.

The V call is TRBV5-1, the J call TRBJ2-3; 13 nucleotides align to TRBD2. The V gene's germline CDR1 is SGHRS and CDR2 YFSETQ. The CDR3 runs 18 residues. The V and J ends lost 3 bases and 6 bases, in that order; junction bases with no gene match: 13. The CDR3 sequence is CASSSGLAGIRRRDTQYF. Written as DNA, the CDR3 is TGCGCCAGCAGCTCGGGACTAGCGGGGATCCGGCGGCGGGATACGCAGTATTTT.

This chain uses TRBV7-8 with TRBJ1-2; a weak D match, TRBD1 (5 bases). V lost 3 bases and J 5 bases, leaving 13 bases between the germline ends. CDR1 is SGHVS, CDR2 FQNEAQ, per germline. The CDR3 has 14 amino acids. Here the CDR3 reads CASSFRPDIYGYTF. CDR3 DNA sequence: TGTGCCAGCAGCTTTCGGCCGGACATTTATGGCTACACCTTC.

This clonotype was counted only a few times. The V call is TRBV14, the J call TRBJ2-1; 11 bases align to TRBD2. The CDR3 has 20 residues. CDR1 and CDR2 from the germline V gene are SGHDN and FVKESK. V lost 0 bases to trimming and J lost 3 bases; unmatched junction nucleotides: 13. CDR3 sequence: CASSQEIAGGLIPNYNEQFF. CDR3 nucleotides: TGTGCCAGCAGCCAAGAGATAGCGGGAGGGCTAATTCCCAACTACAATGAGCAGTTCTTC.

The chain has TRBV5-1 and TRBJ1-1; D might be TRBD1 (5 bases). V was pared by 3 bases and J by 3 bases, with 21 bases between. This CDR3 is built from 17 residues. CDR1 SGHRS and CDR2 YFSETQ come from the germline V gene. The CDR3, as DNA: TGCGCCAGCAGCTCGGGGCTGGCAGCCCGAAGGGACACTGAAGCTTTCTTT. Encoded protein: CASSSGLAARRDTEAFF.

This clonotype was recorded many times. This sequence joins TRBV29-1 and TRBJ2-5; D remains unclear. The length of the CDR3 is 11 residues. V dropped 7 bases and J dropped 5 bases, with 11 bases sitting between them. CDR1 and CDR2 (germline): SQVTM, ANQGSEA. This CDR3 is CSASKFETQYF. As DNA, the CDR3 is TGCAGCGCCTCCAAATTCGAGACCCAGTACTTC.

The chain employs TRBV15 and TRBJ1-5; D unclear. This CDR3 comprises 13 residues. Per germline, CDR1 LNHNV and CDR2 YYDKDF (reference sequence). The V and J ends lost 0 bases and 5 bases respectively, with 5 bases between them. The CDR3: CATSRDLYQPQHF. The CDR3 DNA reads TGTGCCACCAGCAGAGATCTATATCAGCCCCAGCATTTT.

Worth noting for this clonotype: An end of the junction differs from the germline gene, which may be a read error. The rearrangement links TRBV9 to TRBJ2-1; 15 positions match TRBD2. Germline V gives CDR1 SGDLS, CDR2 YYNGEE. CDR3 length: 22 residues. The CDR3 reads CASSVVGGGLAGGKSSYNGQFF. The CDR3 region has the DNA TGTGCCAGCAGCGTAGTTGGTGGGGGACTAGCGGGAGGCAAGAGCTCCTACAATGGGCAGTTCTTC.

This clonotype has only a few counts. This chain joins TRBV18 and TRBJ1-6; 7 positions match TRBD1. The CDR3 has 16 residues. Trimming cost V 5 bases and J 2 bases; bases outside gene matches: 6. CDR1 and CDR2 (germline): KGHSH, LQKENI. CDR3 loop: CASSSRTGTYNSPLHF. The CDR3 DNA sequence: TGTGCCAGCTCATCGAGGACAGGAACCTATAATTCACCCCTCCACTTT.

The table lists this clonotype with a few counts. The V call is TRBV6-6, the J call TRBJ2-7; a weak D match, TRBD1 (6 bases). CDR1 MNHNY and CDR2 SVGAGI come from the germline V gene (reference sequence). The CDR3 covers 12 residues. V was cut by 5 bases and J by 2 bases, with 7 bases left in between. The chain's CDR3 is CASSGQPYEQYF. CDR3 bases: TGTGCCAGCAGTGGACAGCCCTACGAGCAGTACTTC.

This clonotype turned up a few times. The J gene is TRBJ1-5, the V gene TRBV21-1; TRBD1 reflects the table's D call only, with no check against the DNA. TRBV21-1 is recorded as a pseudogene. CDR3 length equals 16 residues. Here the CDR3 reads CASTIAWDGGYQPQHF. CDR3 sequence (DNA): TGTGCCAGCACCATAGCCTGGGACGGAGGTTATCAGCCCCAGCATTTT.